This T cell receptor beta chain emerged from a study of tumor-infiltrating lymphocytes in oesophageal squamous cell carcinoma. This clonotype was detected ten times or more. From the PCR reads, TCRdb called clonotypes with MiXCR, one entry per CDR3 protein. This sample has roughly 20,000 distinct CDR3 sequences, with 45% to 50% found just once. CDR1 is KGHDR and CDR2 is SFDVKD in the germline V gene. The CDR3 is made up of 16 amino acids. The V segment lost 6 bases and the J segment 8 bases; nucleotides outside the gene matches: 13. Sample: esophageal tumor tissue. The chain uses TRBV24-1 and TRBJ2-3, with 10 bases identical to TRBD2. This TCR came from a male donor with esophageal squamous cell carcinoma. The CDR3 nucleotides are TGTGCCACCAGTATCTTACAGCGGGAGGGCCTAGGTACGCAGTATTTT. This gives the protein CATSILQREGLGTQYF.